The sequence of this T cell receptor beta chain was determined in a study of blood T cell repertoires in COVID-19. Measured with immunoSEQ multiplex PCR; TCRdb has only the in-frame clones, and not every one. Seen here are roughly 250,000 clones, around 85% observed once, and the top ten hold around 4.5%. The CDR3 has 13 residues. The V gene lost 6 bases and the J gene lost 2 bases, with 11 bases spanning the gap. Germline V gene lookup returns CDR1 SGHRS and CDR2 YFSETQ. The receptor comes from a woman aged 30 to 39 who had recovered from COVID-19. The chain employs TRBV5-1 and TRBJ1-1; tentatively, D is TRBD1 (5 bases). The sequencing input was PBMCs or T cells enriched from blood (not recorded which). The CDR3 here is CASKEGANTEAFF. The CDR3 nucleotides are TGCGCCAGCAAGGAAGGGGCCAACACTGAAGCTTTCTTT.